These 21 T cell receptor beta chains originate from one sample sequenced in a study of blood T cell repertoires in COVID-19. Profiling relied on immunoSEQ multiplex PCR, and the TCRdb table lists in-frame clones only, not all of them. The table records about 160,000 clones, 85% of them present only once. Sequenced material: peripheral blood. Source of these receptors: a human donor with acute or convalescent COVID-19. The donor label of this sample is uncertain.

CDR3 bases: TGTGCCAGCATGGGACAGGGAGGTACCGGGGAGCTGTTTTTT. It yields the protein CASMGQGGTGELFF. The chain recombines TRBV6-5 with TRBJ2-2; 9 nucleotides agree with TRBD1. This CDR3 spans 14 amino acids. V shed 7 bases, J shed 5 bases, and the junction held 5 bases outside the gene matches. In germline, CDR1 is MNHEY, CDR2 SVGAGI.

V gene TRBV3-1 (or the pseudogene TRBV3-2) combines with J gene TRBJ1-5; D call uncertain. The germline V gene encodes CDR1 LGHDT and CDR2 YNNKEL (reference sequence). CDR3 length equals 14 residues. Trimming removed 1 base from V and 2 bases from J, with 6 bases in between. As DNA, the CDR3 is TGTGCCAGCAGCCAAGGTTCTGGCAATCAGCCCCAGCATTTT. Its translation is CASSQGSGNQPQHF.

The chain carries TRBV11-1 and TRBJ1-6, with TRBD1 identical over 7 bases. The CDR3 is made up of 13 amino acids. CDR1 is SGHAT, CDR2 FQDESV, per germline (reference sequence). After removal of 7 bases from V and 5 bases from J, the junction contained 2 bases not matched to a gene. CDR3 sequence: CASTGTDNSPLHF. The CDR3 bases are TGTGCCAGCACCGGGACAGATAATTCACCCCTCCACTTT.

CDR3 nucleotide sequence: TGTGCCAGCAGTATCCCCTCGCCCCCGCAGGCGAACACCGGGGAGCTGTTTTTT. It yields the protein CASSIPSPPQANTGELFF. The genes are TRBV21-1 and TRBJ2-2; the listed D gene, TRBD1, was not tested against the DNA. TRBV21-1 is a pseudogene segment. The CDR3 consists of 18 residues.

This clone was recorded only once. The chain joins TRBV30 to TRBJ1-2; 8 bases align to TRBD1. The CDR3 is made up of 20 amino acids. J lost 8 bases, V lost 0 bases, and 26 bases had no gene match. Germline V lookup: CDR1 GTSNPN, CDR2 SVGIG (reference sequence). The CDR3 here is CAWSVVRQGLVPTFSWGYTF. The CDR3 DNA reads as TGTGCCTGGAGTGTAGTAAGACAGGGGCTCGTTCCGACCTTTTCGTGGGGCTACACCTTC.

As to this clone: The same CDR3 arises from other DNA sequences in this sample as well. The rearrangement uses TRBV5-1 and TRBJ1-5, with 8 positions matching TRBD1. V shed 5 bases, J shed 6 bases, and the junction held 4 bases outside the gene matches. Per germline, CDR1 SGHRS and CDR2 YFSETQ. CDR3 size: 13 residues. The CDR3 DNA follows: TGCGCCAGCAGTCTCACAGGGGGTCAGCCCCAGCATTTT. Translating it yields CASSLTGGQPQHF.

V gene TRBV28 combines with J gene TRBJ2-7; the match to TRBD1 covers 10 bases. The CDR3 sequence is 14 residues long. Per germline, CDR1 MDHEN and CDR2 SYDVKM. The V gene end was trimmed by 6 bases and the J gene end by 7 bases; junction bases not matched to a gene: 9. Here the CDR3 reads CASSVGTGVREQYF. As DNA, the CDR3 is TGTGCCAGCAGCGTTGGGACAGGGGTTCGGGAGCAGTACTTC.

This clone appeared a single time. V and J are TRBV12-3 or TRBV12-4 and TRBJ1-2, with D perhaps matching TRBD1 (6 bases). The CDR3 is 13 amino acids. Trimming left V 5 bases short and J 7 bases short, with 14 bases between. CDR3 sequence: CASSVTGTTGYTF. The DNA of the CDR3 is TGTGCCAGCAGTGTCACCGGGACAACTGGCTACACCTTC.

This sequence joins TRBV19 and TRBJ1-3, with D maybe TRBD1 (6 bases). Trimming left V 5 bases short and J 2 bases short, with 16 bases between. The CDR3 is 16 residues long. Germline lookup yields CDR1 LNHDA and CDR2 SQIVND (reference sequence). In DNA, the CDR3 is TGTGCCAGTAGTCCGGGACATGGGCTTACTGGAAACACCATATATTTT. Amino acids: CASSPGHGLTGNTIYF.

CDR3 nucleotide sequence: TGTGCCAGTAGTACCAACACCAATCAGCCCCAGCATTTT. Encoded protein: CASSTNTNQPQHF. The rearrangement uses TRBV19 and TRBJ1-5; D not certain. Trimming shortened V by 4 bases and J by 3 bases, and 7 bases separated the two germline ends. Germline loops: CDR1 LNHDA, CDR2 SQIVND (reference sequence). CDR3 length equals 13 residues.

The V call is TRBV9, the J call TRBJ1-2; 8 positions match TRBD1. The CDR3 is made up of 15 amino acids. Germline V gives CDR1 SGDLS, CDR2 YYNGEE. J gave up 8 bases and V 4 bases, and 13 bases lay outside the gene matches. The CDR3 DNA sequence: TGTGCCAGCAGCCCCCGTGCGGGACAGGATCACGGCTACACCTTC. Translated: CASSPRAGQDHGYTF.

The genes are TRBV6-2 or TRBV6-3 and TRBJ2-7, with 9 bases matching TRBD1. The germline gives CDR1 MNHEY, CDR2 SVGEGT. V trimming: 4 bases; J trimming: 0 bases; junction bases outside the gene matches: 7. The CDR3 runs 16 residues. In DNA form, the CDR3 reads TGTGCCAGCAGTTTCCTCGGGACAGGGATCTCCTACGAGCAGTACTTC. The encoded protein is CASSFLGTGISYEQYF.

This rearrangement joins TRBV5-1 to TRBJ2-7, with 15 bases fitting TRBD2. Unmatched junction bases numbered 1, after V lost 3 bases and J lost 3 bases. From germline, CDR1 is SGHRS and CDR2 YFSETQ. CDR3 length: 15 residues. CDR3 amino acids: CASSWGLAGGYEQYF. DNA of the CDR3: TGCGCCAGCAGCTGGGGACTAGCGGGGGGCTACGAGCAGTACTTC.

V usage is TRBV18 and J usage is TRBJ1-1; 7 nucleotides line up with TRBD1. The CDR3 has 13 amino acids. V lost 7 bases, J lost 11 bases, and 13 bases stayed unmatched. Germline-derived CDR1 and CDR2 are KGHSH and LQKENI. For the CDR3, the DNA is TGTGCCAGCTACGATGGACAGGCTGGATGGGCTTTCTTT. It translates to CASYDGQAGWAFF.

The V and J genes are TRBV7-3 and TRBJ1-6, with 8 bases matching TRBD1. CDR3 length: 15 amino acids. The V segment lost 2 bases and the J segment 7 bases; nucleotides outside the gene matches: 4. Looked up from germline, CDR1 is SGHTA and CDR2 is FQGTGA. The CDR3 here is CASSLQGAGNSPLHF. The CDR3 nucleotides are TGTGCCAGCAGCTTACAGGGGGCCGGCAATTCACCCCTCCACTTT.

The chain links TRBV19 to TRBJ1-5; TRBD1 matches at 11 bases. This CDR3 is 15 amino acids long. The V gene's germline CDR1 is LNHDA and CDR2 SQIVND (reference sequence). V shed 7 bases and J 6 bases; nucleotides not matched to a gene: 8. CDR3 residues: CASTGDRGTSQPQHF. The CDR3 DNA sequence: TGTGCCAGTACAGGGGACAGGGGGACGAGTCAGCCCCAGCATTTT.

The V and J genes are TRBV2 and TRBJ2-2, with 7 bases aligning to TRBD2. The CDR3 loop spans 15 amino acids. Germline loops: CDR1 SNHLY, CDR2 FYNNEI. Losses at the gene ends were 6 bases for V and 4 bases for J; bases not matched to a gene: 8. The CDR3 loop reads CASSATWGGTGELFF. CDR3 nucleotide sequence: TGTGCCAGCAGCGCGACCTGGGGGGGCACCGGGGAGCTGTTTTTT.

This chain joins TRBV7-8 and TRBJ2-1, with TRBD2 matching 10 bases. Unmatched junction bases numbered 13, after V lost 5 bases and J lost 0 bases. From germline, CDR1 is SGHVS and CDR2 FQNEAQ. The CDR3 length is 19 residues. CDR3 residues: CASSHAPGVAGGSYNEQFF. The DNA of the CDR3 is TGTGCCAGCAGCCATGCCCCGGGGGTAGCGGGGGGCTCCTACAATGAGCAGTTCTTC. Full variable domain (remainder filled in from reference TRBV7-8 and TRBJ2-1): GAGVSQSPRYKVAKRGQDVALRCDPISGHVSLFWYQQALGQGPEFLTYFQNEAQLDKSGLPSDRFFAERPEGSVSTLKIQRTQQEDSAVYLCASSHAPGVAGGSYNEQFFGPGTRLTVL.

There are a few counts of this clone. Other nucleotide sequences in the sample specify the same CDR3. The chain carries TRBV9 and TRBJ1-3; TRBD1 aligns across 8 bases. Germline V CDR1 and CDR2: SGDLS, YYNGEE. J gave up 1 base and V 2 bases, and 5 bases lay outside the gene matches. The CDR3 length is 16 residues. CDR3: CASSVDRGTSGNTIYF. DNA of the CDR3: TGTGCCAGCAGCGTCGACAGGGGTACGTCTGGAAACACCATATATTTT.

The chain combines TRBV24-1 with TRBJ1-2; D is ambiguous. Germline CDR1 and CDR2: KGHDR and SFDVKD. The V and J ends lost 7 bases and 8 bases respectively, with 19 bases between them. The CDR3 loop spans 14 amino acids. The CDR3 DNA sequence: TGTGCCACCAGCCCCGGGAGCAGCCTAAGGGGCTACACCTTC. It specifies CATSPGSSLRGYTF.

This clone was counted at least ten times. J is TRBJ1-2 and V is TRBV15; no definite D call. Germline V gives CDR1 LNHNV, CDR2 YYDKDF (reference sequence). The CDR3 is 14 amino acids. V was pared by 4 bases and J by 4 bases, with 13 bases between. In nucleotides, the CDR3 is TGTGCCACCAGCACCAGAATAACGGGCTATGGCTACACCTTC. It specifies CATSTRITGYGYTF.